This T cell receptor (beta chain) was retrieved from a study of blood T cell repertoires in COVID-19. The CDR3 contains 15 residues. Here immunoSEQ multiplex PCR was the method, and the copy in TCRdb shows in-frame clones only, minus some. The sample includes tens of thousands of clones, roughly 90% seen only once; the top ten take under 4.5%. Input material: peripheral blood. The V and J genes are TRBV7-5 and TRBJ2-5; the DNA was not compared with TRBD1, the D call given in the table. TRBV7-5 is labeled a pseudogene. This receptor was obtained from a human donor in a cohort sampled during active COVID-19. The CDR3 DNA sequence: TGTGCCAGAAGCGGACCGGGACAGTGCAAAGAGACCCAGTACTTC. This gives the protein CARSGPGQCKETQYF.